Each of the 20 T cell receptor beta chains below was sequenced from the same sample in a study of shared clonotypes between healthy human individuals. TCRdb's copy holds only in-frame clones and misses some; the assay was immunoSEQ multiplex PCR. This table has some 2.4 million clones, 90% to 95% appearing once. The sample consisted of naive CD4+ T cells from PBMCs. The sample's subset: CD45RA+ positively selected. The origin of the receptors is a man between 18 and 35 years old in good health. Some clones in this sample may be carry-over from other donors' samples.

The V and J genes are TRBV5-4 and TRBJ1-2; D may be TRBD1 (5 bases). Per germline, CDR1 SGHNT and CDR2 YYREEE (reference sequence). The ends were cut back, 3 bases at V and 4 bases at J, with 10 bases in the middle. The CDR3 totals 13 residues. CDR3 bases: TGTGCCAGCAGCTCAAGGGGCATCTATGGCTACACCTTC. As protein: CASSSRGIYGYTF.

The V and J genes are TRBV5-1 and TRBJ2-1; 9 positions agree with TRBD2. The V gene end was trimmed by 4 bases and the J gene end by 1 base; junction bases not matched to a gene: 6. The V gene's germline CDR1 is SGHRS and CDR2 YFSETQ. This CDR3 is built from 16 residues. The CDR3, as DNA: TGCGCCAGCAGCACGCCGGGACTAGCATCCTACAATGAGCAGTTCTTC. This gives the protein CASSTPGLASYNEQFF.

This chain connects TRBV6-5 to TRBJ2-2; D remains unclear. V shed 5 bases and J shed 9 bases, with 16 bases lying between them. The CDR3 has 14 amino acids. Germline V gives CDR1 MNHEY, CDR2 SVGAGI. Here the CDR3 reads CASSPTPILRELFF. CDR3 DNA sequence: TGTGCCAGCAGTCCTACCCCTATTCTTAGGGAGCTGTTTTTT.

This rearrangement joins TRBV21-1 to TRBJ2-2; the table names TRBD1, a call not compared with the DNA. TRBV21-1 is a pseudogene segment. The CDR3 runs 15 residues. CDR3 residues: CANYDRGGGTGELFF. CDR3 DNA: TGTGCCAACTATGACAGGGGAGGAGGCACCGGGGAGCTGTTTTTT.

The rearrangement links TRBV2 to TRBJ2-5; D remains ambiguous. V was shortened by 7 bases and J by 2 bases, with 20 bases between the two germline ends. The germline V gene has CDR1 SNHLY and CDR2 FYNNEI. The CDR3 runs to 16 residues. The CDR3 nucleotides are TGTGCCAGCACCCAGGAACAGCTGGAGACGCAAGAGACCCAGTACTTC. Protein sequence: CASTQEQLETQETQYF.

This chain links TRBV9 with TRBJ2-1; 7 nucleotides line up with TRBD2. Unmatched junction bases numbered 7, after V lost 4 bases and J lost 0 bases. The CDR3 is 16 amino acids. Per germline, CDR1 SGDLS and CDR2 YYNGEE. The CDR3 DNA reads as TGTGCCAGCAGCATCTCTAGCGGCCTCTCCTACAATGAGCAGTTCTTC. This codes for CASSISSGLSYNEQFF.

This chain joins TRBV5-1 and TRBJ2-7; 8 bases agree with TRBD2. Per the germline V gene, CDR1 is SGHRS and CDR2 is YFSETQ. This CDR3 is built from 15 residues. V shed 4 bases, J shed 7 bases, and the junction held 13 bases outside the gene matches. The CDR3 loop reads CASSTLAGLLDEQYF. The CDR3 bases are TGCGCCAGCAGCACCTTAGCGGGACTTCTGGATGAGCAGTACTTC.

Regarding this clone: Other DNA sequences of this sample code for an identical CDR3. The V and J genes are TRBV5-1 and TRBJ2-1; 9 positions match TRBD2. CDR3 length: 13 amino acids. V was pared by 2 bases and J by 10 bases, with 4 bases of the junction left unmatched. Germline loops: CDR1 SGHRS, CDR2 YFSETQ. The DNA for the CDR3 is TGCGCCAGCAGCTTTTCCAGCGGGGGGGAGCAGTTCTTC. The encoded protein is CASSFSSGGEQFF.

The CDR3: CASSLRAEADTQYF. DNA for the CDR3: TGTGCCAGCAGCTTAAGGGCGGAGGCAGATACGCAGTATTTT. The rearrangement joins TRBV7-2 to TRBJ2-3, with D possibly being TRBD2 (5 bases). Trimming cost V 2 bases and J 4 bases, with 10 bases left between them. The CDR3 runs 14 residues. The germline V gene encodes CDR1 SGHTA and CDR2 FQGNSA. Variable domain in full (rest from reference TRBV7-2 and TRBJ2-3): GAGVSQSPSNKVTEKGKDVELRCDPISGHTALYWYRQSLGQGLEFLIYFQGNSAPDKSGLPSDRFSAERTGGSVSTLTIQRTQQEDSAVYLCASSLRAEADTQYFGPGTRLTVL.

The gene calls are TRBV7-2 and TRBJ2-2, with unresolved D. This CDR3 is 15 amino acids long. Trimming removed 4 bases at V and 7 bases at J, with 16 bases between. Germline-derived CDR1 and CDR2 are SGHTA and FQGNSA. This chain's CDR3 is CASSSSGVVIGELFF. CDR3 nucleotide sequence: TGTGCCAGCAGCTCCTCTGGGGTGGTCATCGGGGAGCTGTTTTTT.

This clone was found once. The chain employs TRBV2 and TRBJ1-2; 8 bases map to TRBD1. CDR3 length equals 12 residues. The germline CDR1 and CDR2 sequences are SNHLY and FYNNEI. Unmatched junction bases numbered 2, after V lost 5 bases and J lost 6 bases. The CDR3 bases are TGTGCCAGCAGTAGACAGGGGAATGGCTACACCTTC. It encodes CASSRQGNGYTF.

The chain has TRBV27 and TRBJ1-1; 10 bases align to TRBD1. Losses at the gene ends were 9 bases for V and 4 bases for J; bases not matched to a gene: 11. CDR1 and CDR2 from the germline V gene are MNHEY and SMNVEV (reference sequence). The CDR3 extends over 15 amino acids. The CDR3 DNA reads as TGTGCCAGTGACAGGGGGCGAGGGTTCGGCACTGAAGCTTTCTTT. Protein sequence: CASDRGRGFGTEAFF.

The CDR3 reads CAWGESMRELFF. The CDR3 nucleotides read TGTGCCTGGGGGGAGTCCATGAGGGAGCTGTTTTTT. This rearrangement joins TRBV30 to TRBJ2-2; TRBD2 is a possible D gene (5 bases). V was cut by 5 bases and J by 9 bases, with 13 bases left in between. Germline lookup yields CDR1 GTSNPN and CDR2 SVGIG (reference sequence). The CDR3 has 12 amino acids.

The CDR3, as DNA: TGCGCCAGTTCTCCGGGACTAGGGGGAAAAGATACGCAGTATTTT. Its translation: CASSPGLGGKDTQYF. This chain joins TRBV5-1 and TRBJ2-3; 8 bases are a match to TRBD2. CDR3 length: 15 amino acids. Germline trimming cut 8 bases from V and 5 bases from J; bases unmatched to any gene: 13. Germline V lookup: CDR1 SGHRS, CDR2 YFSETQ.

This clone was seen a single time. J is TRBJ1-5 and V is TRBV19; D is unclear. This CDR3 comprises 14 residues. The germline V and J ends were trimmed by 6 bases and 5 bases, with 14 bases remaining between them. CDR1 and CDR2 from the germline V gene are LNHDA and SQIVND (reference sequence). Here the CDR3 reads CASRPQELYQPQHF. In DNA form, the CDR3 reads TGTGCCAGTAGGCCCCAGGAATTATATCAGCCCCAGCATTTT.

The chain combines TRBV4-2 with TRBJ2-5; D ambiguous. Germline CDR1 reads LGHNA; CDR2 reads YNFKEQ. The CDR3 runs to 13 residues. Deletions cut 0 bases from V and 0 bases from J, with 2 bases between. In DNA, the CDR3 is TGTGCCAGCAGCCAAGAGTACCAAGAGACCCAGTACTTC. Translating gives CASSQEYQETQYF.

The CDR3 sequence: CASSLTSLAGGPTGELFF. The DNA of the CDR3 is TGTGCCAGCAGCTTAACAAGTTTAGCGGGAGGGCCCACCGGGGAGCTGTTTTTT. The chain combines TRBV7-3 with TRBJ2-2; 11 bases agree with TRBD2. V dropped 0 bases and J dropped 4; count of bases not matched to a gene: 7. CDR1 is SGHTA and CDR2 is FQGTGA in the germline V gene. CDR3 length: 18 amino acids.

V and J are TRBV7-2 and TRBJ2-7; possible D gene TRBD2, 5 bases. The CDR3 is made up of 14 amino acids. V lost 4 bases and J 3 bases, leaving 13 bases between the germline ends. Germline CDR1 is SGHTA and CDR2 is FQGNSA. This CDR3 reads CASSSHPGNYEQYF. The CDR3 region has the DNA TGTGCCAGCAGCTCCCATCCGGGGAACTACGAGCAGTACTTC.

A word on this clone: Other DNA sequences from this sample encode an identical CDR3 as well. This chain connects TRBV5-1 to TRBJ1-2; 9 nucleotides agree with TRBD1. After removal of 0 bases from V and 4 bases from J, the junction contained 1 base not matched to a gene. Germline CDR1 and CDR2: SGHRS and YFSETQ. This CDR3 contains 14 residues. CDR3 sequence: CASSLGTGAYGYTF. The CDR3 DNA follows: TGCGCCAGCAGCTTGGGGACAGGGGCCTATGGCTACACCTTC.

The chain is built from TRBV6-5 and TRBJ2-7; 7 bases match TRBD1. This CDR3 spans 13 amino acids. CDR1 is MNHEY, CDR2 SVGAGI, per germline. V trimming: 7 bases; J trimming: 2 bases; junction bases outside the gene matches: 5. Here the CDR3 reads CASTGTAPYEQYF. CDR3 bases: TGTGCCAGCACCGGGACAGCTCCCTACGAGCAGTACTTC.